This T cell receptor beta chain was identified during a study of T cells in women clearing cervical HPV infection. Looking at the study overall: Control women cleared a single incident HPV16 infection within 12 months. Cases' blood sampling followed lesion detection by median about 150 days (90 to 200).

Sequencing was performed with immunoSEQ multiplex PCR; in TCRdb, only in-frame clones are kept and a portion is missing. This repertoire comprises approximately 41,000 clones; its ten largest clones make up 7.6%. The clonotype originates from a woman aged 18 to 75 with a cervical HPV16 infection that either progressed to CIN3+ or cleared (not recorded which). The specimen sequenced was blood buffy coat.

CDR3 DNA, as far as it was read: TGTGCCTGGAGCCGAGGGGGGGGCAATTGGATCGGGGAG. This sequence encodes CAWSRGGGNWIGE. The CDR3, in full, reads CAWSRGGGNWIGELFF. This sequence joins TRBV30 and TRBJ2-2; tentative D call: TRBD2 (7 bases). The read gets to within 3 residues of the CDR3 end, and the germline J gene fills in the rest. V was trimmed by 3 bases and J by 7 bases, leaving 21 bases between them. CDR1 and CDR2 from the germline V gene are GTSNPN and SVGIG (reference sequence). The CDR3 consists of 16 residues.